This TCR beta chain was identified in a study of cytomegalovirus exposure and HLA in healthy donors (dated by TCRdb to about 2017). In the study overall: The roughly 700 repertoires of the first cohort and the 120 validation repertoires were produced on the same platform, according to a later analysis. The study aimed to test whether signatures of past pathogen exposure could be identified by cataloging public T cell receptors. In addition to the first cohort of approximately 670 subjects, a separate validation cohort of 100 to 150 different subjects was used. To predict cytomegalovirus infection status, the study combined high-throughput TCR immunosequencing, statistical association of individual TCRs with disease status, and machine learning. Overall results and qualifications from the work: The classifier was reported to diagnose cytomegalovirus status with high specificity and sensitivity in both the original cohort and the validation cohort. It was suggested by the authors that the approach could potentially be generalized to other disease states and immunological phenotypes. Of the cluster scores, roughly 93% were above 0 in a later analysis, which found that TCRs clustered in the first cohort also tended to co-occur in the 120 validation repertoires. A few of the identified cytomegalovirus-associated TCR beta chains were confirmed in vitro to be specific for cytomegalovirus antigens. The study gave a list of more than 150 TCR beta chains associated with cytomegalovirus. Most TCR sequences were observed very rarely across donors, whereas some public TCRs were present in many individuals. A later analysis had no HLA typing for the validation cohort, so co-occurrence there was scored across all 130 or so repertoires.

Comment on this clone: The antigen this receptor binds is unknown. No base quality information exists; no much larger clone differs at one position.

The donors were included in the validation cohort of approximately 130 subjects, a group kept apart from the roughly 700-subject first cohort. The library was prepared using the immunoSEQ multiplex PCR assay. The authors processed their data as follows. To diagnose cytomegalovirus status from the catalog of TCR beta chain sequences, a statistical classification framework was built. This immuneACCESS table, as held by TCRdb, lists in-frame sequences with V and J called but not all clones. Of the missing ones, under half trace to an unresolved V gene in checked studies; the others have no known cause. For V, J and clone size, that table is used; D and trimming come from the DNA. In this sample the table shows 85,000 to 120,000 clones, less than 95% of which occur a single time. Roughly 0.9% of the sample comes from the top ten. Including cysteine and phenylalanine, the CDR3 has 14 amino acids. This entry keeps only the CDR3 DNA: 42 bases, framed from base 1. The germline ends are 12 bases apart after V is trimmed by 4 bases and J by 1 base. In the germline V gene (reference sequence), CDR1 corresponds to SGHNT and CDR2 to YYREEE.

Input material: PBMCs. The V and J segments used are TRBV5-4 and TRBJ2-7; TRBD2 might be the D gene, on 6 matching bases. This TCR was recovered from a woman aged 18-30 years in good health and CMV-seronegative. This receptor carries the CDR3 CASSPSGPSYEQYF. The DNA reads TGTGCCAGCAGCCCGAGCGGGCCGTCCTACGAGCAGTACTTC. With all but the CDR3 taken from the reference TRBV5-4 and TRBJ2-7 genes, the full variable domain is: ETGVTQSPTHLIKTRGQQVTLRCSSQSGHNTVSWYQQALGQGPQFIFQYYREEENGRGNFPPRFSGLQFPNYSSELNVNALELDDSALYLCASSPSGPSYEQYFGPGTRLTVT.